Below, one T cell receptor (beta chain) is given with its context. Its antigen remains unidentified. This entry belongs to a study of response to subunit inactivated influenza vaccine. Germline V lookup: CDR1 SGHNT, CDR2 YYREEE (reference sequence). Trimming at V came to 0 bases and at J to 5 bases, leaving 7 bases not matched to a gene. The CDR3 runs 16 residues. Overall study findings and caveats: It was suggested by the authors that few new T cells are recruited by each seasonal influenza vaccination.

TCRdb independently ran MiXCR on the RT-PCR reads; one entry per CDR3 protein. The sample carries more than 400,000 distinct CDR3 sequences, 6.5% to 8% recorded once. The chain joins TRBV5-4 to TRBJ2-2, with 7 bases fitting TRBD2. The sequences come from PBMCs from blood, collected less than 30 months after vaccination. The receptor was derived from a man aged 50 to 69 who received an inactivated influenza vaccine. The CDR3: CASSLDPGGGTGELFF. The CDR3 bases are TGTGCCAGCAGCTTGGACCCGGGGGGTGGAACCGGGGAGCTGTTTTTT.